Sequencing of this T cell receptor beta chain was carried out in a study of T cells after yellow fever vaccination. Whole-study results and caveats: Subsequent to the booster, the majority of primary-vaccination clones reappeared (approximately 95% CD4, around 90% CD8). Repertoires sorted by FACS could include abundant clonotypes that are contaminants from the bulk population.

With V trimmed by 6 bases and J by 5 bases, 3 bases remained unmatched. The CDR3 loop spans 13 amino acids. This clonotype was recorded at least ten times. Its antigen is currently unknown. TCR cDNA, made by 5'RACE template switching, carried an added universal primer site and UMIs. Each CDR3 protein is one row after TCRdb ran MiXCR on the 5' RACE reads. The table shows under 150,000 distinct CDR3 sequences, with 7.7% occurring only once. This clonotype was obtained from a man aged 25-45 years who received the YFV17D yellow fever vaccine. The specimen was CD4+ T cells sorted from PBMCs, collected 5 days after the yellow fever booster vaccination. The rearrangement joins TRBV12-3 or TRBV12-4 to TRBJ2-1, with 8 nucleotides matching TRBD1. The CDR3 DNA reads TGTGCCAGCAGGGGACAGGAGGACAATGAGCAGTTCTTC. Its protein product is CASRGQEDNEQFF.